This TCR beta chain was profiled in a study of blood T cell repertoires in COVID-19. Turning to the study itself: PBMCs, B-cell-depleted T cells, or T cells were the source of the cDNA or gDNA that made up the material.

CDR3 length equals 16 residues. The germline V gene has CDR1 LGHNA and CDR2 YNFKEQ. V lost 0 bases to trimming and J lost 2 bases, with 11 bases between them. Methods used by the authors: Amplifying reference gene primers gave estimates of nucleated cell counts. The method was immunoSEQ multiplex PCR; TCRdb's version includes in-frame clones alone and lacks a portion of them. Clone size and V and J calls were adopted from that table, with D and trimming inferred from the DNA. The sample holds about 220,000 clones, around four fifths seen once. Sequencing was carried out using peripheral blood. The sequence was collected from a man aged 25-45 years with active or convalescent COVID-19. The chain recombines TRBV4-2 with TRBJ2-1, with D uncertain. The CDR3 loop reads CASSQESAEPYNEQFF. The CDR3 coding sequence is TGTGCCAGCAGCCAAGAGTCGGCGGAGCCCTACAATGAGCAGTTCTTC.